This T cell receptor (beta chain) is drawn from a study of T cells after posttransplantation cyclophosphamide. Whole-study findings and limits: TRB overlap between skin or GI tissue T cells and blood was limited.

V lost 2 bases and J lost 0, with 8 bases in between. CDR1 is LNHDA and CDR2 is SQIVND in the germline V gene (reference sequence). This CDR3 spans 15 amino acids. This clone was found once. As yet, its antigen is unknown. The table came from immunoSEQ multiplex PCR; TCRdb's copy has only in-frame clones and leaves some out. The data show 25,000 to 35,000 clones, about 87% seen once. The V call is TRBV19, the J call TRBJ1-3, with D possibly TRBD1 on 5 matching bases. This clonotype was sampled from a woman aged 40 to 50 with a blood cancer, CMV-positive, and with a related stem cell donor. Sequencing was carried out using PBMCs. CDR3 region: CASSIRGLSGNTIYF. In nucleotides, the CDR3 is TGTGCCAGTAGTATAAGGGGCCTCTCTGGAAACACCATATATTTT. The complete variable domain, with remaining parts taken from reference TRBV19 and TRBJ1-3, reads DGGITQSPKYLFRKEGQNVTLSCEQNLNHDAMYWYRQDPGQGLRLIYYSQIVNDFQKGDIAEGYSVSREKKESFPLTVTSAQKNPTAFYLCASSIRGLSGNTIYFGEGSWLTVV.